This TCR beta chain was identified in a study of blood T cells in healthy people across ages. Looking at the study overall: About one barcoded beta molecule was captured per two T cells (by template switching).

Caucasian, healthy and from Russia, the donors were aged between about 6 and 90. Combining a sample-barcoded 5' primer with a J-beta primer mix, a second PCR ran for roughly 6 to 12 cycles. At least 2.5 million CDR3-containing paired-end reads were obtained per sample. MiXCR, run by TCRdb on the 5' RACE reads, gives a single entry per CDR3 protein. Among 1.5 million to 2 million distinct CDR3 sequences listed, 49% were seen once. This clonotype was recorded only once. Its target is unknown. Study observations and caveats: Percentage of naive T cells showed a strong correlation with TCR beta diversity.

The sequenced sample was blood. The TCR originated in a woman between 40 and 55 years old in good health.

The CDR3 DNA reads TGTGCCAGCAGCCCCAGGACTAGCGGGATCAGCACAGATACGCAGTATTTT. Its protein is CASSPRTSGISTDTQYF. This chain uses TRBV7-9 with TRBJ2-3; 12 bases are a match to TRBD2. V shed 5 bases, J shed 0 bases, and the junction held 6 bases outside the gene matches. This CDR3 comprises 17 residues. Per the germline V gene, CDR1 is SEHNR and CDR2 is FQNEAQ (reference sequence).